This T cell receptor beta chain was recorded in a study of CD8+ T cells in alopecia areata (dated by TCRdb to 2016 to 2019). At the level of the whole study: The treated patients took part in an open-label pilot trial in which moderate-to-severe alopecia areata was treated with oral tofacitinib at 5 to 10 mg twice daily. Tofacitinib was given for 6 to 18 months, followed by 6 months of follow-up off drug to assess delayed response and recurrence. In treated patients, disease severity was measured using the SALT score, which gives the percentage of scalp surface area affected. To study T cell clonal expansion in alopecia areata, the researchers applied high-throughput TCRbeta sequencing to both the C3H/HeJ mouse model and human patients. On the human side, TCRbeta sequencing was run on scalp tissue and on sorted CD4+ and CD8+ peripheral blood T cells from healthy controls and from alopecia areata patients with either patchy or totalis/universalis disease. Biopsies were taken from tofacitinib-treated patients at baseline and at 4 and 24 weeks of treatment, and a later scalp biopsy was taken in several of the tofacitinib-treated patients. Scalp clonality was compared across normal scalp (n=4), patchy alopecia areata scalp (n=8), and alopecia totalis/universalis scalp (n=8). The RNA source kit depended on sample type: the PAXgene miRNA kit for fixed scalp, the miRNeasy kit for PBMCs, and the RNeasy kit for mouse skin. immunoSEQ multiplex PCR using 35 Vbeta forward primers and 13 Jbeta reverse primers was used to amplify TCRbeta CDR3 regions. Overall study results and their limits: During tofacitinib treatment, many expanded lesional clones stuck around in both scalp and blood, and this persistence may partly explain why relapse happens after treatment is stopped. Shared TCR sequences between patients were less evident than in mice, which may be partly attributable to HLA diversity in the patient population. Higher clonality and more expanded CD8+ clones were observed in lesional scalp than in normal scalp, particularly in alopecia totalis/universalis, a finding suggestive of antigenic drive. Resident alphabeta T cells in normal human skin are also sequenced, complicating scalp TCR repertoire analysis, unlike mouse skin dominated by gammadelta T cells. Tofacitinib significantly decreased scalp clonality and the number of expanded CD8+ clones among the top 100 scalp clones. The treated cohort was small, with a single nonresponder, so links between baseline CD8+ expansion and response need larger studies.

Reading the label with the study, this specimen's time point is: about 25 weeks on oral tofacitinib. Interpreted using the paper, the treatment or condition label stands for: oral pan-JAK inhibitor, 5-10 mg twice daily. Peripheral blood and lesional scalp punch biopsies were obtained from patients with alopecia areata. PBMCs were isolated by density centrifugation and stained for CD3, CD4 and CD8, and CD4+ and CD8+ T cells were sorted on a FACSAria. Library preparation employed the immunoSEQ multiplex PCR assay. RNA was extracted from all samples and reverse transcribed into cDNA as template for TCR sequencing. First-strand cDNA was synthesized using SuperScript III with a 2:1 mix of oligo-dT and random hexamers. A synthetic immune receptor repertoire was used to gauge amplification bias, and whatever bias remained was removed computationally. The published analysis was carried out like this. Raw reads were preprocessed to remove errors, and CDR3 was defined by IMGT conventions from the conserved cysteine to phenylalanine. To get clonality, Shannon entropy was normalized by log2 of the number of productive unique TCRs and the result was subtracted from 1. Whether each scalp clone was CD4 or CD8 was inferred by checking scalp TCRbeta sequences against the CD4 and CD8 repertoires from sorted blood. This immuneACCESS table, as held by TCRdb, lists in-frame sequences with V and J called but not all clones. Of the missing ones, under half trace to an unresolved V gene in checked studies; the others have no known cause. The DNA was the basis for D and trimming; V, J and clone size are from that table. In all, the sample holds 90,000 or so clones, and around 40% of those were seen once. The biggest ten clones account for less than 20% of the sample.

The CDR3 runs 14 amino acids, cysteine and phenylalanine included. The DNA shown is the 42-base CDR3, in frame from base 1. For this chain, trimming is 6 bases at the V end and 4 bases at the J end, and the number of junction bases without a gene match is 7. As encoded in the germline V gene, CDR1 is SQVTM while CDR2 is ANQGSEA. Note on this clone: Which antigen it targets is not known. No base quality information exists; no much larger clone differs at one position.

Sequences were derived from CD8+ T cells sorted from blood, sampled at week 24, from a patient treated with tofacitinib. This receptor was identified in a human donor with alopecia areata. The chain links TRBV29-1 with TRBJ2-1, with 9 middle bases fitting TRBD1. The CDR3 in this case is CSVQQGARYNEQFF. In nucleotide form, the sequence is TGCAGCGTCCAACAGGGGGCGCGTTACAATGAGCAGTTCTTC.